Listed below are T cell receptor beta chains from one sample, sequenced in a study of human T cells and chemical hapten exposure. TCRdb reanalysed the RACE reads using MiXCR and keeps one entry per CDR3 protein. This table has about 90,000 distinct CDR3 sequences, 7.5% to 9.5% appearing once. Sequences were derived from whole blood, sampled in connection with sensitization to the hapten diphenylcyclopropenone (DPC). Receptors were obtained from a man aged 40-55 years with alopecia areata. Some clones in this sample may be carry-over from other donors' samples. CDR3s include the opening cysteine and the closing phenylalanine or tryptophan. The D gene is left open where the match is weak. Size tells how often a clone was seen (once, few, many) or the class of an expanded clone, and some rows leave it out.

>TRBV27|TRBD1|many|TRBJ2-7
CASSWDSGATEQYF
TGTGCCAGCAGTTGGGACAGTGGAGCTACCGAGCAGTACTTC
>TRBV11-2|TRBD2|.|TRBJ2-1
CASSPRGLAGDEFF
TGTGCCAGCAGCCCTCGGGGACTAGCGGGGGATGAGTTCTTC
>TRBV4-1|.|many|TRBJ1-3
CASSQDDRSGRNTIYF
TGCGCCAGCAGCCAAGATGATCGGTCGGGGAGAAACACCATATATTTT
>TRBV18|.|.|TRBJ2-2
CASSPSQQGYGELFF
TGTGCCAGCTCACCATCCCAGCAGGGGTACGGGGAGCTGTTTTTT
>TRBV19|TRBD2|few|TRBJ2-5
CASSTGLAGEETQYF
TGTGCCAGTAGTACGGGACTAGCGGGAGAAGAGACCCAGTACTTC
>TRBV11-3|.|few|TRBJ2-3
CASSLDSHSTDTQYF
TGTGCCAGCAGCTTAGATAGCCATTCCACAGATACGCAGTATTTT
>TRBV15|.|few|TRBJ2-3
CATSRRRTSSTDTQYF
TGTGCCACCAGCAGAAGAAGGACATCTAGCACAGATACGCAGTATTTT
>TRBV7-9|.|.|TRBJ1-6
CASSLAGDAVALHF
TGTGCCAGCAGCTTAGCCGGGGACGCCGTCGCCCTCCACTTT
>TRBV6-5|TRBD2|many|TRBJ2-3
CASSYYSSGDTQYF
TGTGCCAGCAGTTACTATAGTAGCGGGGATACGCAGTATTTT
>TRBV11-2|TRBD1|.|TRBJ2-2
CASSLYRGTGELFF
TGTGCCAGCAGCCTGTACAGGGGCACCGGGGAGCTGTTTTTT
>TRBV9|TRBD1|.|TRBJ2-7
CASSVRGTDEQYF
TGTGCCAGCAGCGTAAGGGGGACAGATGAGCAGTACTTC
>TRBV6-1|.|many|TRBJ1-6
CASSDLRQRGSPLHF
TGTGCCAGCAGTGATCTACGACAACGCGGTTCACCCCTCCACTTT
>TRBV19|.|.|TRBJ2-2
CASTGLGGMFSGELFF
TGTGCCAGTACCGGATTGGGCGGGATGTTCTCCGGGGAGCTGTTTTTT
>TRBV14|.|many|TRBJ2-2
CASSWDFNTGELFF
TGTGCCAGCAGCTGGGACTTTAACACCGGGGAGCTGTTTTTT
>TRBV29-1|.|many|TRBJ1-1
CSFDAGSEAFF
TGCAGTTTTGACGCGGGCTCCGAAGCTTTCTTT
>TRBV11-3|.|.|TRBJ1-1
CASSATRGTEAFF
TGTGCCAGCAGCGCTACCCGGGGCACTGAAGCTTTCTTT
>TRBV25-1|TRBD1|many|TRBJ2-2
CASSKDRVGDTGELFF
TGTGCCAGCAGTAAAGACAGGGTTGGGGACACCGGGGAGCTGTTTTTT
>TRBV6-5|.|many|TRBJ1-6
CASSYDSQGLGSPLHF
TGTGCCAGCAGTTACGACTCCCAGGGGCTAGGTTCACCCCTCCACTTT
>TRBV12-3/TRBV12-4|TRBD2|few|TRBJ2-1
CASSPGGGTYNEQFF
TGTGCCAGCAGTCCCGGGGGGGGCACCTACAATGAGCAGTTCTTC
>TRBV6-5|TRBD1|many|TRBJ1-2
CASSYTRGLNYGYTF
TGTGCCAGCAGTTACACCAGGGGGCTGAACTATGGCTACACCTTC
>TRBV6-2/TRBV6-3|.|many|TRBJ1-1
CASSYRGRTEAFF
TGTGCCAGCAGTTATCGGGGGAGGACTGAAGCTTTCTTT
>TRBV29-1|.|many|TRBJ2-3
CSVETRFTDTQYF
TGCAGCGTTGAAACGCGCTTTACAGATACGCAGTATTTT
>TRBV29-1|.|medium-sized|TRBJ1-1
CSVVRPNTEAFF
TGCAGCGTTGTTCGGCCCAACACTGAAGCTTTCTTT
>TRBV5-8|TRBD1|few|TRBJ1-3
CASSFRDRGSTIYF
TGTGCCAGCAGCTTCCGGGACAGGGGATCCACCATATATTTT
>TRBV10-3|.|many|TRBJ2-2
CAISELLQTNTGELFF
TGTGCCATCAGTGAGTTGTTGCAGACGAACACCGGGGAGCTGTTTTTT
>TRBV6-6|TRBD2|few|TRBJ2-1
CASSGQGGTSGVNEQFF
TGTGCCAGCAGCGGACAGGGGGGGACTAGCGGGGTAAATGAGCAGTTCTTC
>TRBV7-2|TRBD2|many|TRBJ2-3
CASSLASGSTDTQYF
TGTGCCAGCAGCTTGGCTAGCGGGAGCACAGATACGCAGTATTTT
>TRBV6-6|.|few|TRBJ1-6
CASSYANGYANSPLHF
TGTGCCAGCAGTTACGCTAACGGATACGCGAATTCACCCCTCCACTTT
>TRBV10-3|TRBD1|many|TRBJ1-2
CAMTGTGEGYTF
TGTGCCATGACCGGGACAGGAGAAGGCTACACCTTC
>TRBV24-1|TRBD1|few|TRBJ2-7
CATSAETGGSYEQYF
TGTGCCACCAGTGCCGAGACAGGGGGCTCCTACGAGCAGTACTTC
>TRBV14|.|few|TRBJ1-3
CASSQDGRAWAARSGNTIYF
TGTGCCAGCAGCCAAGATGGGAGGGCTTGGGCAGCCCGCTCTGGAAACACCATATATTTT
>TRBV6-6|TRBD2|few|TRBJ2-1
CASLMGLSSYNEQFF
TGTGCCAGCCTCATGGGACTAAGCTCCTACAATGAGCAGTTCTTC
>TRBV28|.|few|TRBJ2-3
CASSLDTLRTDTQYF
TGTGCCAGCAGCCTGGACACACTACGCACAGATACGCAGTATTTT
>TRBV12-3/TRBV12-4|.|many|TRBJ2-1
CASSRLPVEIYNEQFF
TGTGCCAGCAGTCGACTCCCGGTTGAGATCTACAATGAGCAGTTCTTC